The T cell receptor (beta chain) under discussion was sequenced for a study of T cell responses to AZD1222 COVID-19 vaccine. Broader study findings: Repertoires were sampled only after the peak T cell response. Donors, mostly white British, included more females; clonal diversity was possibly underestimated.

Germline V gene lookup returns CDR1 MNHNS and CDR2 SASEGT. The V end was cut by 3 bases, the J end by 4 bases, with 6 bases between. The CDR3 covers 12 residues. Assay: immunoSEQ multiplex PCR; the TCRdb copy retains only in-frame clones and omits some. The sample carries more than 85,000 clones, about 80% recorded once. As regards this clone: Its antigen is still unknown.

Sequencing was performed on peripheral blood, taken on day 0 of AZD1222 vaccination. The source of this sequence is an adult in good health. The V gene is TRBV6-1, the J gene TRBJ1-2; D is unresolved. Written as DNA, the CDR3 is TGTGCCAGCAGTGAGAGCTCCTATGGCTACACCTTC. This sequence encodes CASSESSYGYTF.